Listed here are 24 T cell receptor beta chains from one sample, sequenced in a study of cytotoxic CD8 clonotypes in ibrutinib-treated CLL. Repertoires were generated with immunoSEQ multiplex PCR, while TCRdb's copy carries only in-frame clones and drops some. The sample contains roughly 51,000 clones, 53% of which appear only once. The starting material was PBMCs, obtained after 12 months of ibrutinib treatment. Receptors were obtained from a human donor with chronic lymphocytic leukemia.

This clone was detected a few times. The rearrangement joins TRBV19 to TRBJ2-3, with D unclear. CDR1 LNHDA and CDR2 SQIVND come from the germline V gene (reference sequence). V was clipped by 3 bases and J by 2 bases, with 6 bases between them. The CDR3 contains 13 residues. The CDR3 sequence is CASSIGSTDTQYF. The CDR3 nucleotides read TGTGCCAGTAGTATCGGATCCACAGATACGCAGTATTTT.

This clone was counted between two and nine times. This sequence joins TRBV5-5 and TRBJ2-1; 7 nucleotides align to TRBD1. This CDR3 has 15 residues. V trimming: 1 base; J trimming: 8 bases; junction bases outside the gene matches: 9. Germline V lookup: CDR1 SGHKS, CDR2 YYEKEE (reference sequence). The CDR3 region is CASSLPDRVGDEQFF. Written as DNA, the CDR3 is TGTGCCAGCAGCTTGCCCGACAGGGTCGGCGATGAGCAGTTCTTC.

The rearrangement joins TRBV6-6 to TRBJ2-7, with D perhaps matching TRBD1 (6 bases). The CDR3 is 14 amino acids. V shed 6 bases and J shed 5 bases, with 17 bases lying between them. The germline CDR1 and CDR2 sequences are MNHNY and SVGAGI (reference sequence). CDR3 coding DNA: TGTGCCAGCAGCCCGAGGCAGGGGAGCGACGAGCAGTACTTC. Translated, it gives CASSPRQGSDEQYF.

CDR3 in amino acids: CASSLKAHHLEAFF. CDR3 DNA sequence: TGTGCCAGCAGCTTAAAAGCGCACCACCTGGAAGCTTTCTTT. The V call is TRBV11-3, the J call TRBJ1-1; D unclear. The CDR3 covers 14 residues. With 2 bases removed from V and 8 bases from J, the gap between germline ends came to 15 bases. Germline CDR1 reads SGHNT; CDR2 reads YENEEA.

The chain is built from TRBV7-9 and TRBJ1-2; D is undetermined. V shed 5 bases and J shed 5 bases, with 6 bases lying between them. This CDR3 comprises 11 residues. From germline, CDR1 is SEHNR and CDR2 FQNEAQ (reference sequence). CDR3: CASSNSYGYTF. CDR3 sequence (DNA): TGTGCCAGCAGCAACAGTTATGGCTACACCTTC.

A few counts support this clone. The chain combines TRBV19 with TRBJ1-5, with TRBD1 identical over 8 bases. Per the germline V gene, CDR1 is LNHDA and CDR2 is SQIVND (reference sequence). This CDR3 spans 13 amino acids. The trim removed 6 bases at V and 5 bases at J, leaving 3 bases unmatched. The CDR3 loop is CASSTQGDQPQHF. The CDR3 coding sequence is TGTGCCAGTAGCACACAGGGGGATCAGCCCCAGCATTTT. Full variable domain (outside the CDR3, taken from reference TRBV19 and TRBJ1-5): DGGITQSPKYLFRKEGQNVTLSCEQNLNHDAMYWYRQDPGQGLRLIYYSQIVNDFQKGDIAEGYSVSREKKESFPLTVTSAQKNPTAFYLCASSTQGDQPQHFGDGTRLSIL.

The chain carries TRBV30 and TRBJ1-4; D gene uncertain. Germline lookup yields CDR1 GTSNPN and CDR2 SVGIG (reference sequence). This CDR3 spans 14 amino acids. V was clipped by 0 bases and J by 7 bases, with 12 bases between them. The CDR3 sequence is CAWSVGLRTEKLFF. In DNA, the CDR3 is TGTGCCTGGAGTGTAGGCCTCAGGACTGAAAAACTGTTTTTT. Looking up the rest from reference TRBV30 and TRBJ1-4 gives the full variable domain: SQTIHQWPATLVQPVGSPLSLECTVEGTSNPNLYWYRQAAGRGLQLLFYSVGIGQISSEVPQNLSASRPQDRQFILSSKKLLLSDSGFYLCAWSVGLRTEKLFFGSGTQLSVL.

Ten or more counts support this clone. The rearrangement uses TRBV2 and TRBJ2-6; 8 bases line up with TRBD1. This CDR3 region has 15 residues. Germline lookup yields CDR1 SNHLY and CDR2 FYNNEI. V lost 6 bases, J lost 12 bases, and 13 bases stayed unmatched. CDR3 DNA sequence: TGTGCCAGCAGCGAGGACAGGGCGAATCAGGGCGTCCTGACTTTC. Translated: CASSEDRANQGVLTF.

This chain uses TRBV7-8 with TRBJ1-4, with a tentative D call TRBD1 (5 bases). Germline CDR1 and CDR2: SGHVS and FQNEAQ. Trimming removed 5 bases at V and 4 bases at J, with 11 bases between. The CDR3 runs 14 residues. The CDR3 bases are TGTGCCAGCAGCCTAGAGAGGGGTAATGAAAAACTGTTTTTT. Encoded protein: CASSLERGNEKLFF.

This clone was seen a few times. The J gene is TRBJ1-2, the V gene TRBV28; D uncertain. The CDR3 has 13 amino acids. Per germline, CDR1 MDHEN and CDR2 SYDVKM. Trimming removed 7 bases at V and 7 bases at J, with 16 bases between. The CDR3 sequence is CASKRNPISGYTF. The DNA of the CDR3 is TGTGCCAGCAAACGGAACCCTATTAGTGGCTACACCTTC.

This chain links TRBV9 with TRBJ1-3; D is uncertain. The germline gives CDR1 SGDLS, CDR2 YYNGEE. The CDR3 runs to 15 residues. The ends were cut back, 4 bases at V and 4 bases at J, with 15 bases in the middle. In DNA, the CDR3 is TGTGCCAGCAGCCCCGGGGTGGGGAGAGGAAACACCATATATTTT. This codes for CASSPGVGRGNTIYF.

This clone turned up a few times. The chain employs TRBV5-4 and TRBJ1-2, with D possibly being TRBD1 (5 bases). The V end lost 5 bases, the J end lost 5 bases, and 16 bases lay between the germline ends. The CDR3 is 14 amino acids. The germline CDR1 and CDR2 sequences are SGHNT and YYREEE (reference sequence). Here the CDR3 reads CASRRGLSGYGYTF. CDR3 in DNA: TGTGCCAGCAGGCGGGGCCTTAGCGGGTATGGCTACACCTTC.

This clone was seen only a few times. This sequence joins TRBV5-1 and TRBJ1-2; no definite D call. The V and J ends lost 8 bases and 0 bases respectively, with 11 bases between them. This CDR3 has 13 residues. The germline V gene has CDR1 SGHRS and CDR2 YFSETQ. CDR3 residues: CASQGYTNYGYTF. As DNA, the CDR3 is TGCGCCAGTCAAGGATATACTAACTATGGCTACACCTTC.

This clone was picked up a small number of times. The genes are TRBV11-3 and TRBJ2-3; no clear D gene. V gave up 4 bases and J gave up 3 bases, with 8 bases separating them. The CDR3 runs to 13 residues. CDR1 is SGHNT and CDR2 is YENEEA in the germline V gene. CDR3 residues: CASSWVGTDTQYF. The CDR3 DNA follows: TGTGCCAGCAGCTGGGTCGGGACAGATACGCAGTATTTT.

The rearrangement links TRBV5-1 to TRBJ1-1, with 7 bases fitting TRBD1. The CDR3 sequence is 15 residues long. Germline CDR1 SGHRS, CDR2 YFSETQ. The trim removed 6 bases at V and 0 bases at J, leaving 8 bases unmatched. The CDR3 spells CASKGAGEVNTEAFF. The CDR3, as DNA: TGCGCCAGCAAGGGGGCAGGGGAGGTGAACACTGAAGCTTTCTTT. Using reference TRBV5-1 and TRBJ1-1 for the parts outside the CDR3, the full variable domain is KAGVTQTPRYLIKTRGQQVTLSCSPISGHRSVSWYQQTPGQGLQFLFEYFSETQRNKGNFPGRFSGRQFSNSRSEMNVSTLELGDSALYLCASKGAGEVNTEAFFGQGTRLTVV.

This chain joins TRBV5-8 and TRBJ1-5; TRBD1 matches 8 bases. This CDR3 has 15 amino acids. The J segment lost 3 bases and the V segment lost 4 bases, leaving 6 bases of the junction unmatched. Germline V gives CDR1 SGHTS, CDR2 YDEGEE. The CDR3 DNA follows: TGTGCCAGCAGCCGACAGGGGCTTCACAATCAGCCCCAGCATTTT. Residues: CASSRQGLHNQPQHF.

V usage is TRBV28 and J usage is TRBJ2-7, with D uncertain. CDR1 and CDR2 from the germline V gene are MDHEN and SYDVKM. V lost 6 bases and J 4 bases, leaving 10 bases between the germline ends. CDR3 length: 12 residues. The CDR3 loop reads CASRAWTYEQYF. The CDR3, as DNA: TGTGCCAGCAGGGCGTGGACGTACGAGCAGTACTTC.

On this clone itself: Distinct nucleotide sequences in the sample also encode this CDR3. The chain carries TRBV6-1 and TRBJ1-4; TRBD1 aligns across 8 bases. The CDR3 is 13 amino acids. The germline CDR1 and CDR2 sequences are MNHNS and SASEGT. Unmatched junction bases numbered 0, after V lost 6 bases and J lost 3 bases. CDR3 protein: CASSRGPNEKLFF. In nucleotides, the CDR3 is TGTGCCAGCAGCAGGGGGCCTAATGAAAAACTGTTTTTT.

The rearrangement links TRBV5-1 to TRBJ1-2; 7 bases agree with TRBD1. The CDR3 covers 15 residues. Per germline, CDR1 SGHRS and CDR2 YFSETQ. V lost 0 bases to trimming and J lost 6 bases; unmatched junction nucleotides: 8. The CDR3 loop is CASSLAEGQADGYTF. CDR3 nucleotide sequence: TGCGCCAGCAGCTTGGCCGAAGGACAGGCTGATGGCTACACCTTC.

CDR3 nucleotides: TGCAGCGTTTTAGCGGGAGTGGCCTACAATGAGCAGTTCTTC. Translation gives CSVLAGVAYNEQFF. The J gene is TRBJ2-1, the V gene TRBV29-1; 9 bases map to TRBD2. V dropped 5 bases and J dropped 2; count of bases not matched to a gene: 4. CDR1 and CDR2 from the germline V gene are SQVTM and ANQGSEA. This CDR3 spans 14 amino acids.

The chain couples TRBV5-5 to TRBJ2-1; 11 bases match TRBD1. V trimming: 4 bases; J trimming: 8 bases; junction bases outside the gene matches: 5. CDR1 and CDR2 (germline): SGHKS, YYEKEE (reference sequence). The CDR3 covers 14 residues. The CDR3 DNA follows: TGTGCCAGCAGCCGGACAGGGGGCCGTGATGAGCAGTTCTTC. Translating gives CASSRTGGRDEQFF.

The CDR3 region is CASSLLHQGSTDTQYF. CDR3 DNA: TGTGCCAGCAGCTTGTTACACCAAGGTAGCACAGATACGCAGTATTTT. This rearrangement joins TRBV5-4 to TRBJ2-3, with D hard to call. CDR1 SGHNT and CDR2 YYREEE come from the germline V gene (reference sequence). Between the trimmed V and J ends, which lost 1 base and 0 bases, there was a span of 12 bases. The CDR3 has 16 amino acids.

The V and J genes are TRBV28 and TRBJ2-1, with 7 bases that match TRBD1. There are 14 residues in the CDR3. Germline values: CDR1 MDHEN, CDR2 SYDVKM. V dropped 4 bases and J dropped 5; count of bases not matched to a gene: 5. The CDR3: CASSSGQVNNEQFF. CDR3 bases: TGTGCCAGCAGTTCCGGACAGGTTAACAATGAGCAGTTCTTC.

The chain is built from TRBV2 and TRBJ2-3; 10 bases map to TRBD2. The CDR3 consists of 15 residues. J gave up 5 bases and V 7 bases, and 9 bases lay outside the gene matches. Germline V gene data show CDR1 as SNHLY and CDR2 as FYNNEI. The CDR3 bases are TGTGCCAGCAAAAGAGCGGGAGGGCCGATAGATACGCAGTATTTT. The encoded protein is CASKRAGGPIDTQYF.